A single sample gave rise to the 12 T cell receptor beta chains below, sequenced in a study of beta chain features in type 1 diabetes. The study reverse transcribed the entire isolated RNA, so it sequenced expressed TCRB transcripts. TCRdb's copy holds only in-frame clones and misses some; the assay was immunoSEQ multiplex PCR. The table lists roughly 25,000 clones, about 72% of them singletons. The material sequenced was Tregs from blood. The receptors come from a woman aged 40-49 years in good health.

The chain links TRBV5-5 to TRBJ2-7; D call uncertain. Per germline, CDR1 SGHKS and CDR2 YYEKEE (reference sequence). Trimming removed 2 bases at V and 3 bases at J, with 6 bases between. This CDR3 has 12 residues. In DNA, the CDR3 is TGTGCCAGCAGCTTACTCCTCTACGAGCAGTACTTC. Amino acid sequence: CASSLLLYEQYF.

This clone showed up just once. The rearrangement links TRBV7-9 to TRBJ2-3, with D perhaps TRBD2 (5 bases). CDR3 size: 14 residues. Trimming left V 5 bases short and J 4 bases short, with 13 bases between. Germline V lookup: CDR1 SEHNR, CDR2 FQNEAQ (reference sequence). The DNA for the CDR3 is TGTGCCAGCAGCACTAGGGTCCGGGCAGATACGCAGTATTTT. Protein: CASSTRVRADTQYF.

The chain employs TRBV6-1 and TRBJ1-4; D is perhaps TRBD1 (6 bases). The CDR3 is 14 amino acids. Per the germline V gene, CDR1 is MNHNS and CDR2 is SASEGT. Trimming shortened V by 8 bases and J by 8 bases, and 18 bases separated the two germline ends. CDR3 DNA sequence: TGTGCCAGCTTACGGGGGGGGGCTTCAGAAAAACTGTTTTTT. It is translated as CASLRGGASEKLFF.

The chain employs TRBV6-1 and TRBJ2-3, with 9 nucleotides matching TRBD1. The V gene's germline CDR1 is MNHNS and CDR2 SASEGT. This CDR3 region has 14 residues. V was clipped by 6 bases and J by 4 bases; unmatched bases: 5. The CDR3 loop is CASSQGTGPDTQYF. The DNA for the CDR3 is TGTGCCAGCAGCCAAGGGACAGGGCCAGATACGCAGTATTTT.

This clone occurred once. This chain links TRBV19 with TRBJ1-2, with D unresolved. Germline V CDR1 and CDR2: LNHDA, SQIVND (reference sequence). The CDR3 runs 13 residues. Trimming pared 11 bases from V and 2 bases from J, leaving 15 bases between. CDR3 protein: CASSTGRNYGYTF. The CDR3 nucleotides read TGTGCCTCATCGACCGGGAGGAACTATGGCTACACCTTC.

The rearrangement uses TRBV18 and TRBJ2-1; 9 bases match TRBD1. J lost 2 bases, V lost 5 bases, and 4 bases had no gene match. The length of the CDR3 is 15 residues. Looked up from germline, CDR1 is KGHSH and CDR2 is LQKENI. This chain's CDR3 is CASSVGTGTYNEQFF. CDR3 sequence (DNA): TGTGCCAGCTCAGTAGGGACAGGGACCTACAATGAGCAGTTCTTC.

V is TRBV5-6 and J is TRBJ1-6; the D is unclear. Trimming took off 1 base at V and 10 bases at J, with 6 bases between the two ends. CDR1 is SGHDT and CDR2 is YYEEEE in the germline V gene. The CDR3 runs to 12 residues. CDR3 sequence: CASSLMSSPLHF. In DNA, the CDR3 is TGTGCCAGCAGCTTGATGAGCTCACCCCTCCACTTT.

The chain links TRBV7-9 to TRBJ1-1; weak D call: TRBD1 (6 bases). Germline loops: CDR1 SEHNR, CDR2 FQNEAQ (reference sequence). The CDR3 is 15 amino acids. Trimming shortened V by 2 bases and J by 4 bases, and 14 bases separated the two germline ends. CDR3 protein: CASSLNQGHGTEAFF. CDR3 coding DNA: TGTGCCAGCAGCTTAAACCAGGGACATGGCACTGAAGCTTTCTTT. The full variable domain, rest sourced from reference TRBV7-9 and TRBJ1-1, is DTGVSQNPRHKITKRGQNVTFRCDPISEHNRLYWYRQTLGQGPEFLTYFQNEAQLEKSRLLSDRFSAERPKGSFSTLEIQRTEQGDSAMYLCASSLNQGHGTEAFFGQGTRLTVV.

The J gene is TRBJ2-4, the V gene TRBV11-2; D gene unclear. CDR3 length: 15 residues. In germline, CDR1 is SGHAT, CDR2 FQNNGV. Trimming shortened V by 4 bases and J by 6 bases, and 16 bases separated the two germline ends. CDR3 coding DNA: TGTGCCAGCAGCTGGAACAGTCAGCCCGGAAACATTCAGTACTTC. Encoded protein: CASSWNSQPGNIQYF.

The J gene is TRBJ2-5, the V gene TRBV5-4; TRBD2 agrees at 9 bases. V was clipped by 7 bases and J by 2 bases; unmatched bases: 6. CDR1 is SGHNT and CDR2 is YYREEE in the germline V gene (reference sequence). CDR3 length: 14 residues. The CDR3 loop reads CASGRLAEQETQYF. CDR3 nucleotide sequence: TGTGCCAGCGGTCGACTAGCGGAGCAAGAGACCCAGTACTTC.

This clone was detected only once. The chain joins TRBV29-1 to TRBJ2-2; D perhaps matches TRBD1 (7 bases). Germline lookup yields CDR1 SQVTM and CDR2 ANQGSEA. The V gene lost 6 bases and the J gene lost 6 bases, with 14 bases spanning the gap. The CDR3 runs 13 residues. CDR3 amino acids: CSVRGAPAGELFF. The CDR3 DNA is TGCAGCGTCAGGGGGGCGCCCGCCGGGGAGCTGTTTTTT.

J is TRBJ1-2 and V is TRBV5-6; TRBD1 matches 7 bases. Germline assignment: CDR1 SGHDT and CDR2 YYEEEE. Trimming cost V 4 bases and J 4 bases; bases outside gene matches: 7. This CDR3 is built from 14 residues. Here the CDR3 reads CASSLTTGIYGYTF. CDR3 in DNA: TGTGCCAGCAGCCTAACGACAGGGATCTATGGCTACACCTTC. Full variable domain (outside the CDR3, taken from reference TRBV5-6 and TRBJ1-2): DAGVTQSPTHLIKTRGQQVTLRCSPKSGHDTVSWYQQALGQGPQFIFQYYEEEERQRGNFPDRFSGHQFPNYSSELNVNALLLGDSALYLCASSLTTGIYGYTFGSGTRLTVV.